This T cell receptor beta chain is from a study of blood T cell repertoires in COVID-19. This clone was recorded once. Germline V lookup: CDR1 KGHSH, CDR2 LQKENI. V was pared by 8 bases and J by 3 bases, with 10 bases between. The CDR3 is 12 residues long. TCRdb's copy holds only in-frame clones and misses some; the assay was immunoSEQ multiplex PCR. The sample shows over 250,000 clones, around 80% of them seen only once. The rearrangement uses TRBV18 and TRBJ1-2, with D possibly TRBD1 on 5 matching bases. The origin of this receptor is a man younger than 45 with acute COVID-19. Sequences were obtained from PBMCs or T cells enriched from blood (not recorded which). CDR3 region: CASAKGDYGYTF. The CDR3 coding sequence is TGTGCCAGCGCGAAAGGGGACTATGGCTACACCTTC.